The T cell receptor beta chain described here comes from a study of molecular identifiers for immune sequencing clone quantification. The study, taken as a whole, reports: Detectable among some 950,000 naive cells, according to reports, was Jurkat TCR RNA spiked in from one cell. Barcode sharing among identical TCR molecules could make large clones appear smaller.

Naive CD8 libraries used roughly 17,000 to 1,000,000 sorted cells and 10%, 30% or 50% RNA. Methods described previously were used for bulk TCR libraries, and listed TCR primers were applied. TCRdb processed the PCR reads anew with MiXCR; each CDR3 protein has one entry. The sample records approximately 680,000 distinct CDR3 sequences, about 25% being singletons. V lost 8 bases to trimming and J lost 5 bases, with 12 bases between them. The CDR3 loop spans 13 amino acids. Per the germline V gene, CDR1 is MNHEY and CDR2 is SMNVEV (reference sequence). Of note for this clonotype: Its target is not known.

What was sequenced was naive CD8+ T cells from blood, with Jurkat cell RNA spiked in. Subset described: FACS-sorted CD8+CD4-CCR7+CD45RA+ naive T cells. The TCR sequence derives from a human donor in good health. Some libraries in this study had Jurkat cell RNA spiked in. The chain couples TRBV27 to TRBJ1-4; no firm D call. DNA for the CDR3: TGTGCCAGCTCCTATTTAGACAATGAAAAACTGTTTTTT. Translating it yields CASSYLDNEKLFF.